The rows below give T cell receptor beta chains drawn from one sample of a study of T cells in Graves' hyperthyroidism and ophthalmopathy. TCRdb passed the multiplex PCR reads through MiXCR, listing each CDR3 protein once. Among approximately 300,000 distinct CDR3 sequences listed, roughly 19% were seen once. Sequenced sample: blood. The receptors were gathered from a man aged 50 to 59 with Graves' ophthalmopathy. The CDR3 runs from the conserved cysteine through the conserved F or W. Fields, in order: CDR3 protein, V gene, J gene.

CDR3: CASSYRVSPGYEQYF
V: TRBV6-2/TRBV6-3
J: TRBJ2-7

CDR3: CATSGGLVFGEQFF
V: TRBV24-1
J: TRBJ2-1

CDR3: CASKPVGQNEKLFF
V: TRBV6-1
J: TRBJ1-4

CDR3: CATSESTGTGRNIQYF
V: TRBV24-1
J: TRBJ2-4

CDR3: CASSPDLGFESYNEQFF
V: TRBV18
J: TRBJ2-1

CDR3: CASSRMTGGISDTQYF
V: TRBV27
J: TRBJ2-3

CDR3: CSAPRGYGQPQHF
V: TRBV20-1
J: TRBJ1-5

CDR3: CASRAPGGYTF
V: TRBV28
J: TRBJ1-2

CDR3: CAWDRGSYEQYF
V: TRBV30
J: TRBJ2-7

CDR3: CASRYGTSGEQFF
V: TRBV5-1
J: TRBJ2-1

CDR3: CATVEKGYTF
V: TRBV28
J: TRBJ1-2

CDR3: CSAQTGVSTDTQYF
V: TRBV20-1
J: TRBJ2-3

CDR3: CASSLPYNSPLHF
V: TRBV12-3/TRBV12-4
J: TRBJ1-6

CDR3: CASSPYRRDSPGYEQYF
V: TRBV12-3/TRBV12-4
J: TRBJ2-7

CDR3: CASSGRARGSSYEQYF
V: TRBV2
J: TRBJ2-7

CDR3: CASSGDRGRGELFF
V: TRBV12-3/TRBV12-4
J: TRBJ2-2

CDR3: CATGTDYYEQYF
V: TRBV28
J: TRBJ2-7

CDR3: CASSPDRAAGGYTF
V: TRBV18
J: TRBJ1-2

CDR3: CASSLLDGRGVHGYTF
V: TRBV2
J: TRBJ1-2

CDR3: CASSSVAGVEGRQFF
V: TRBV3-1
J: TRBJ2-1